The entry that follows covers one T cell receptor (beta chain) sequence. Here immunoSEQ multiplex PCR was the method, and the copy in TCRdb shows in-frame clones only, minus some. This table holds about 170,000 clones, 70% to 90% found once. The V and J ends lost 4 bases and 7 bases respectively, with 8 bases between them. Germline V CDR1 and CDR2: LGHDT, YNNKEL (reference sequence). The CDR3 contains 12 residues. These data come from a study of control samples from healthy donors and cancer patients. This chain connects TRBV3-1 (or the pseudogene TRBV3-2) to TRBJ2-4; D may be TRBD2 (6 bases). Sequencing used blood. The receptor was derived from a man aged 25 to 40 in good health. The CDR3 nucleotides are TGTGCCAGCAGCCCGGCGGGGAACATTCAGTACTTC. Translation gives CASSPAGNIQYF.